Listed below are T cell receptor beta chains from one sample, sequenced in a study of response to subunit inactivated influenza vaccine. TCRdb processed the RT-PCR reads anew with MiXCR; each CDR3 protein has one entry. The table shows about 500,000 distinct CDR3 sequences, with about 15% occurring only once. Here the sequenced sample was CD4+ T cells sorted from PBMCs, taken around 2 years after vaccination. All receptors derive from a man aged 50-75 years who received an inactivated influenza vaccine. Both conserved end residues are part of each CDR3. A D gene is named only where the DNA matches it firmly. The listing skips clone size in some rows; elsewhere it reads once, few, many or a size class.

d_gene | j_gene | v_gene | len | abundance | CDR3nt | CDR3aa
. | TRBJ2-2 | TRBV4-2 | 15 | . | TGTGCCAGCAGCCAAGCCTCCACGAACACCGGGGAGCTGTTTTTT | CASSQASTNTGELFF
. | TRBJ2-1 | TRBV11-1 | 19 | . | TGTGCCAGCAGGTTGGGCTTATGGGGAGACAGAAGCTCCTACAATGAGCAGTTCTTC | CASRLGLWGDRSSYNEQFF
TRBD1 | TRBJ1-4 | TRBV28 | 16 | few | TGTGCCAGCAGTAACAGACAGGGGAGGACTAATGAAAAACTGTTTTTT | CASSNRQGRTNEKLFF
. | TRBJ2-5 | TRBV28 | 15 | . | TGTGCCAGCAGTTCGGCAGGGGATCTGGAGGAGACCCAGTACTTC | CASSSAGDLEETQYF
. | TRBJ2-1 | TRBV5-6 | 16 | . | TGTGCCAGCAGCTTGGGTACTAGAGTCGGGTACAATGAGCAGTTCTTC | CASSLGTRVGYNEQFF
TRBD2 | TRBJ2-7 | TRBV12-3/TRBV12-4 | 16 | few | TGTGCCAGCAGTTTACGACTAGCGGGGGTGACCTACGAGCAGTACTTC | CASSLRLAGVTYEQYF
. | TRBJ2-3 | TRBV7-2 | 16 | few | TGTGCCAGCAGCTTAGTTGGCGACTGGAACACAGATACGCAGTATTTT | CASSLVGDWNTDTQYF
. | TRBJ2-1 | TRBV5-1 | 12 | . | TGCGCCAGCGGTGGGGTGGGTAATGAGCAGTTCTTC | CASGGVGNEQFF
TRBD2 | TRBJ2-7 | TRBV5-1 | 16 | . | TGCGCCAGCAGCTTGGATTCCACTAGCGGGGGCTACGAGCAGTACTTC | CASSLDSTSGGYEQYF
. | TRBJ2-7 | TRBV28 | 15 | . | TGTGCCAGCAAACCAGACGGACCAACGTCCTACGAGCAGTACTTC | CASKPDGPTSYEQYF
TRBD1 | TRBJ2-7 | TRBV6-2/TRBV6-3 | 15 | . | TGTGCCAGCAGCCCAGCGGACAGGGGGATGTACGAGCAGTACTTC | CASSPADRGMYEQYF
TRBD1 | TRBJ2-7 | TRBV7-2 | 16 | . | TGTGCCAGCAGCTTAGAGACAGGGTTTAATGTGGGCGAGCAGTACTTC | CASSLETGFNVGEQYF
TRBD1 | TRBJ2-1 | TRBV5-1 | 16 | few | TGCGCCAGCAGCTTTGAGGGGGCGCAGGTTTACAATGAGCAGTTCTTC | CASSFEGAQVYNEQFF
. | TRBJ2-4 | TRBV27 | 14 | . | TGTGCCAGCAGTCCGGGACGGCCCAAAAACATTCAGTACTTC | CASSPGRPKNIQYF
. | TRBJ1-2 | TRBV12-3/TRBV12-4 | 17 | . | TGTGCCAGCAGTCTATCTTTGACAGGCTCAACGGACTATGGCTACACCTTC | CASSLSLTGSTDYGYTF
. | TRBJ1-1 | TRBV5-1 | 15 | . | TGCGCCAGCAGCTTGCTAGGACAGCATAACACTGAAGCTTTCTTT | CASSLLGQHNTEAFF
TRBD2 | TRBJ2-1 | TRBV7-2 | 15 | . | TGTGCCAGCAGCCAAACTAGCGGGGGGATCAATGAGCAGTTCTTC | CASSQTSGGINEQFF
TRBD2 | TRBJ2-2 | TRBV3-1 | 16 | . | TGTGCCAGCAGCCAAGTAGCGGGGACGAACACCGGGGAGCTGTTTTTT | CASSQVAGTNTGELFF
. | TRBJ2-1 | TRBV5-1 | 14 | . | TGCGCCAGCAGCTTCTCCGGGGCTAACAATGAGCAGTTCTTC | CASSFSGANNEQFF
TRBD1 | TRBJ2-1 | TRBV5-6 | 13 | few | TGTGCCAGCAGCCCGACAGGGCTCAATGAGCAGTTCTTC | CASSPTGLNEQFF
. | TRBJ1-5 | TRBV5-1 | 15 | . | TGCGCCAGCAGCTTGGTCGCAGGGAACAATCAGCCCCAGCATTTT | CASSLVAGNNQPQHF
TRBD2 | TRBJ2-3 | TRBV4-2 | 15 | . | TGTGCCAGCAGCCAAGATCTAGCGGGGTCAGATACGCAGTATTTT | CASSQDLAGSDTQYF
. | TRBJ1-4 | TRBV11-2 | 15 | . | TGTGCCAGCAGCGCCGGACAGAACCCAGGGGAAAAACTGTTTTTT | CASSAGQNPGEKLFF
TRBD2 | TRBJ2-1 | TRBV6-1 | 16 | . | TGTGCCAGCAGACCTACTTTGGGCGGGAGCTTCGGTGAGCAGTTCTTC | CASRPTLGGSFGEQFF
. | TRBJ2-3 | TRBV3-1 | 16 | many | TGTGCCAGCAGCCAAACCGGGACACGAAGCACAGATACGCAGTATTTT | CASSQTGTRSTDTQYF
. | TRBJ2-2 | TRBV5-6 | 14 | few | TGTGCCAGCAGCTTGCGGAAACTCTTAGGGGAGCTGTTTTTT | CASSLRKLLGELFF